Below, 23 T cell receptor beta chains from the same sample are listed, as sequenced in a study of cytomegalovirus exposure and HLA in healthy donors. Researchers ran the PCR with 60 Vbeta and 13 Jbeta primers. Clones were read by immunoSEQ multiplex PCR, and TCRdb kept only the in-frame ones, dropping some. The sample holds around 130,000 clones; about 78% are singletons and the top ten take approximately 2.9%. The sample taken for sequencing was PBMCs. Receptors were obtained from a human donor in good health.

The V call is TRBV2, the J call TRBJ1-5; D is perhaps TRBD1 (5 bases). The CDR3 contains 15 residues. V was clipped by 6 bases and J by 0 bases, with 12 bases between them. Germline V gene lookup returns CDR1 SNHLY and CDR2 FYNNEI. The CDR3 protein is CASSPGGVSNQPQHF. The DNA for the CDR3 is TGTGCCAGCAGCCCGGGGGGAGTTAGCAATCAGCCCCAGCATTTT.

This clone has a handful of counts. The V call is TRBV5-1, the J call TRBJ1-1, with D perhaps TRBD1 (6 bases). CDR3 length equals 15 residues. Germline assignment: CDR1 SGHRS and CDR2 YFSETQ. The ends were cut back, 0 bases at V and 1 base at J, with 10 bases in the middle. The CDR3 spells CASSLAGTRNTEAFF. CDR3 nucleotides: TGCGCCAGCAGCTTGGCCGGGACACGGAACACTGAAGCTTTCTTT. Filled out from reference TRBV5-1 and TRBJ1-1, the complete variable domain reads KAGVTQTPRYLIKTRGQQVTLSCSPISGHRSVSWYQQTPGQGLQFLFEYFSETQRNKGNFPGRFSGRQFSNSRSEMNVSTLELGDSALYLCASSLAGTRNTEAFFGQGTRLTVV.

The rearrangement uses TRBV28 and TRBJ2-5; D might be TRBD1 (5 bases). V was pared by 3 bases and J by 2 bases, with 13 bases between. The CDR3 is 15 amino acids. Germline values: CDR1 MDHEN, CDR2 SYDVKM. DNA of the CDR3: TGTGCCAGCAGTTTGGGGCAGGGTGTTCAAGAGACCCAGTACTTC. This encodes CASSLGQGVQETQYF.

J is TRBJ1-6 and V is TRBV7-2; 10 bases map to TRBD1. The germline CDR1 and CDR2 sequences are SGHTA and FQGNSA. Unmatched junction bases numbered 3, after V lost 5 bases and J lost 8 bases. This CDR3 contains 14 residues. CDR3 nucleotide sequence: TGTGCCAGCAGCCCGACAGGGGGCTATTCACCCCTCCACTTT. This translates into CASSPTGGYSPLHF. The full variable domain, in which reference TRBV7-2 and TRBJ1-6 provide the parts outside the CDR3, is GAGVSQSPSNKVTEKGKDVELRCDPISGHTALYWYRQSLGQGLEFLIYFQGNSAPDKSGLPSDRFSAERTGGSVSTLTIQRTQQEDSAVYLCASSPTGGYSPLHFGNGTRLTVT.

The J gene is TRBJ1-1, the V gene TRBV12-1; the table gives TRBD1 as D, unverified against the DNA. TRBV12-1 has pseudogene status. This CDR3 comprises 14 residues. In DNA form, the CDR3 reads TGTGCCAGCAAACGGGGACAGTCGAACACTGAAGCTTTCTTT. This sequence encodes CASKRGQSNTEAFF.

This chain joins TRBV7-2 and TRBJ2-2; TRBD2 matches at 8 bases. Germline CDR1 is SGHTA and CDR2 is FQGNSA. The CDR3 is made up of 17 amino acids. The junction had 12 bases not matched to a gene; V was cut back by 2 bases and J by 7 bases. The CDR3 sequence: CASSLRGGGGKVGELFF. The CDR3 nucleotides read TGTGCCAGCAGCTTACGGGGGGGCGGAGGAAAGGTCGGGGAGCTGTTTTTT.

This sequence joins TRBV23-1 and TRBJ1-1; 7 positions match TRBD1. TRBV23-1 is treated as an ORF (open reading frame) with a function not yet certain. V trimming: 6 bases; J trimming: 0 bases; junction bases outside the gene matches: 10. The CDR3 contains 16 residues. CDR3 coding DNA: TGCGCCAGCAGCAAGTGGGACAGCACACTGAACACTGAAGCTTTCTTT. Its protein product is CASSKWDSTLNTEAFF.

The rearrangement joins TRBV15 to TRBJ1-5; 9 bases match TRBD1. CDR3 length equals 16 residues. V gave up 1 base and J gave up 3 bases; unmatched junction bases: 4. Germline CDR1 reads LNHNV; CDR2 reads YYDKDF (reference sequence). As DNA, the CDR3 is TGTGCCACCAGCAGAGGGGACAGGGTGAACAATCAGCCCCAGCATTTT. Protein: CATSRGDRVNNQPQHF.

The chain recombines TRBV4-1 with TRBJ1-2, with a tentative D call TRBD1 (5 bases). V was shortened by 8 bases and J by 8 bases, with 9 bases between the two germline ends. The V gene's germline CDR1 is MGHRA and CDR2 YSYEKL. The CDR3 has 10 residues. The CDR3, as DNA: TGCGCCAGCCGGGGGGAGGGCTACACCTTC. It is translated as CASRGEGYTF.

CDR3 sequence: CASSRPGQGANGYTF. CDR3 nucleotide sequence: TGTGCCAGTAGCAGACCGGGACAGGGGGCCAATGGCTACACCTTC. V is TRBV19 and J is TRBJ1-2, with 12 nucleotides matching TRBD1. Germline CDR1 reads LNHDA; CDR2 reads SQIVND (reference sequence). V was clipped by 6 bases and J by 6 bases; unmatched bases: 8. The CDR3 runs 15 residues. The full variable domain, with the rest looked up from reference TRBV19 and TRBJ1-2, is DGGITQSPKYLFRKEGQNVTLSCEQNLNHDAMYWYRQDPGQGLRLIYYSQIVNDFQKGDIAEGYSVSREKKESFPLTVTSAQKNPTAFYLCASSRPGQGANGYTFGSGTRLTVV.

This clone has a handful of counts. This chain links TRBV28 with TRBJ2-5, with TRBD1 as a possible D gene (6 bases). The end of the DNA aligns better with TRBJ2-7, so the J call may be wrong. CDR1 is MDHEN and CDR2 is SYDVKM in the germline V gene. The CDR3 is made up of 13 amino acids. The CDR3 DNA sequence: TGTGCCACCTACTCCGGACAGAAATACGAGCAGTACTTC. This sequence encodes CATYSGQKYEQYF.

V usage is TRBV9 and J usage is TRBJ2-1, with 11 nucleotides matching TRBD1. The CDR3 totals 19 residues. Germline V gene data show CDR1 as SGDLS and CDR2 as YYNGEE. With V trimmed by 4 bases and J by 1 base, 13 bases remained unmatched. CDR3 in DNA: TGTGCCAGCAGCCCGTGGACAGGGGGCGCCGGGTCGTCCTACAATGAGCAGTTCTTC. Encoded protein: CASSPWTGGAGSSYNEQFF.

The rearrangement uses TRBV9 and TRBJ2-5; possibly TRBD1 for D (6 bases). V lost 4 bases and J 3 bases, leaving 10 bases between the germline ends. CDR1 and CDR2 from the germline V gene are SGDLS and YYNGEE. CDR3 length: 13 residues. The CDR3 nucleotides are TGTGCCAGCAGCCTGGGACAAAAAGAGACCCAGTACTTC. Encoded protein: CASSLGQKETQYF.

The J gene is TRBJ2-7, the V gene TRBV6-1, with D possibly being TRBD2 (5 bases). Trimming took off 4 bases at V and 2 bases at J, with 18 bases between the two ends. Germline loops: CDR1 MNHNS, CDR2 SASEGT. The CDR3 has 16 residues. CDR3 loop: CASSGGRSGRPYEQYF. In nucleotides, the CDR3 is TGTGCCAGCAGTGGGGGTCGGAGCGGTCGGCCCTACGAGCAGTACTTC.

This chain uses TRBV29-1 with TRBJ2-7; D is possibly TRBD1 (6 bases). Germline CDR1 reads SQVTM; CDR2 reads ANQGSEA. The CDR3 consists of 16 residues. V gave up 4 bases and J gave up 2 bases, with 21 bases separating them. The CDR3 here is CSVVSIEAGDTYEQYF. For the CDR3, the DNA is TGCAGCGTTGTAAGTATTGAGGCAGGGGACACCTACGAGCAGTACTTC.

This chain uses TRBV19 with TRBJ2-7; TRBD1 agrees at 8 bases. Trimming removed 3 bases from V and 2 bases from J; junction bases left unmatched: 6. The CDR3 has 15 residues. Germline V CDR1 and CDR2: LNHDA, SQIVND (reference sequence). CDR3 sequence (DNA): TGTGCCAGTAGTATCCAGGGGGCTTCCCCCTACGAGCAGTACTTC. Amino acid sequence: CASSIQGASPYEQYF.

The chain has TRBV5-6 and TRBJ1-1; D gene unclear. V was pared by 3 bases and J by 0 bases, with 15 bases between. Germline values: CDR1 SGHDT, CDR2 YYEEEE. This CDR3 region has 16 residues. The DNA of the CDR3 is TGTGCCAGCAGCTACAACCCATCGGGGTTGAACACTGAAGCTTTCTTT. Protein: CASSYNPSGLNTEAFF.

This chain joins TRBV25-1 and TRBJ1-6, with 9 bases fitting TRBD1. CDR3 size: 14 residues. The trim removed 5 bases at V and 5 bases at J, leaving 1 base unmatched. Germline V gives CDR1 MGHDK, CDR2 SYGVNS. DNA for the CDR3: TGTGCCAGCAGTTGGGACAGGGATAATTCACCCCTCCACTTT. It codes for CASSWDRDNSPLHF.

V is TRBV7-2 and J is TRBJ2-7, with 8 bases aligning to TRBD2. Per germline, CDR1 SGHTA and CDR2 FQGNSA. The CDR3 has 17 residues. J gave up 7 bases and V 2 bases, and 16 bases lay outside the gene matches. The CDR3 loop is CASSLQQRLAGLQEQYF. Written as DNA, the CDR3 is TGTGCCAGCAGCTTACAACAACGGCTAGCGGGTCTCCAAGAGCAGTACTTC.

This rearrangement joins TRBV10-3 to TRBJ2-1; 8 nucleotides line up with TRBD2. The CDR3 loop spans 16 amino acids. Trimming removed 3 bases from V and 7 bases from J; junction bases left unmatched: 11. Germline V gives CDR1 ENHRY, CDR2 SYGVKD. CDR3: CAISDTGGPAGNEQFF. As DNA, the CDR3 is TGTGCCATCAGTGACACGGGGGGGCCGGCGGGGAATGAGCAGTTCTTC.

The rearrangement joins TRBV7-2 to TRBJ2-2; 9 bases agree with TRBD2. V lost 6 bases to trimming and J lost 5 bases; unmatched junction nucleotides: 10. Germline CDR1 and CDR2: SGHTA and FQGNSA. The CDR3 spans 16 residues. The CDR3: CASSSPGLARTGELFF. The CDR3 DNA is TGTGCCAGCAGTTCCCCGGGACTAGCAAGGACCGGGGAGCTGTTTTTT.

CDR3 region: CASTQGAGANVLTF. The CDR3 region has the DNA TGCGCCAGTACACAGGGAGCTGGGGCCAACGTCCTGACTTTC. The chain recombines TRBV5-1 with TRBJ2-6; possibly TRBD1 for D (6 bases). Trimming left V 8 bases short and J 2 bases short, with 11 bases between. CDR1 SGHRS and CDR2 YFSETQ come from the germline V gene. The CDR3 spans 14 residues.

This chain joins TRBV7-9 and TRBJ2-3, with 8 bases fitting TRBD2. Germline-derived CDR1 and CDR2 are SEHNR and FQNEAQ (reference sequence). Losses at the gene ends were 2 bases for V and 0 bases for J; bases not matched to a gene: 4. This CDR3 is 16 amino acids long. The CDR3 DNA follows: TGTGCCAGCAGCTTATCCGGGAGGGTCAGCACAGATACGCAGTATTTT. As protein: CASSLSGRVSTDTQYF.